Following are 3 T cell receptor beta chains from one sample sequenced in a study of blood T cell repertoires in COVID-19 (dated by TCRdb to 2019 to 2021). Libraries came from the immunoSEQ multiplex PCR assay. Held by TCRdb, this immuneACCESS table contains in-frame sequences only and omits some clones. Under half of the omission traces to an unresolved V gene where checked; the cause of the rest is unknown. The sample table contains approximately 74,000 clones; only one count was recorded for roughly three quarters of them. The ten largest clones add up to approximately 15% of the sample. Sample: peripheral blood. Receptors originate from a man in his fifties or sixties with acute or convalescent COVID-19.

This CDR3 is CASSFNGLAGGSQETQYF. In DNA form, the CDR3 reads TGTGCCAGCAGCTTTAACGGACTAGCGGGGGGATCCCAAGAGACCCAGTACTTC. The chain couples TRBV21-1 to TRBJ2-5; TRBD2 reflects the table's D call only, with no check against the DNA. TRBV21-1 is deemed a pseudogene. CDR3 length equals 18 residues.

The CDR3 loop reads CASSLSGFNEKLFF. The DNA of the CDR3 is TGTGCCAGCAGCTTATCGGGATTTAATGAAAAACTGTTTTTT. The rearrangement links TRBV7-2 to TRBJ1-4; D is unclear. This CDR3 contains 14 residues. V was clipped by 2 bases and J by 4 bases, with 8 bases between them. Germline V CDR1 and CDR2: SGHTA, FQGNSA. Together with reference TRBV7-2 and TRBJ1-4, the CDR3 gives the full variable domain: GAGVSQSPSNKVTEKGKDVELRCDPISGHTALYWYRQSLGQGLEFLIYFQGNSAPDKSGLPSDRFSAERTGGSVSTLTIQRTQQEDSAVYLCASSLSGFNEKLFFGSGTQLSVL.

The V and J genes are TRBV19 and TRBJ1-1; TRBD1 matches 7 bases. This CDR3 comprises 15 residues. The germline V gene has CDR1 LNHDA and CDR2 SQIVND (reference sequence). The V gene end was trimmed by 6 bases and the J gene end by 3 bases; junction bases not matched to a gene: 10. The DNA of the CDR3 is TGTGCCAGTAGGAAAATACAGGGGTTGGACACTGAAGCTTTCTTT. Its translation is CASRKIQGLDTEAFF.